The sample holds one count of the clone carrying this T cell receptor (beta chain). Its antigen is not known. The CDR3 contains 14 residues. Trimming took off 1 base at V and 6 bases at J, with 11 bases between the two ends. Germline loops: CDR1 SEHNR, CDR2 FQNEAQ (reference sequence). Using immunoSEQ multiplex PCR, the repertoire was profiled, and TCRdb retains in-frame clones only, with some absent. Here the sample spans some 110,000 clones, 89% being singletons. The entry originates in a study of T cell responses to AZD1222 COVID-19 vaccine. General observations from the study: Repertoires were obtained solely post-peak T cell response. Once two AZD1222 doses were given, Spike-specific TCR breadth and depth went up. Seropositive at baseline were only a handful of AZD1222 recipients.

The sample in question was peripheral blood, obtained 28 days after the second AZD1222 dose. V gene TRBV7-9 combines with J gene TRBJ2-3, with D possibly being TRBD1 (7 bases). This sequence originates from an adult who received the AZD1222 COVID-19 vaccine. This chain's CDR3 is CASSLETGRDTQYF. For the CDR3, the DNA is TGTGCCAGCAGCTTAGAGACAGGGAGGGATACGCAGTATTTT.